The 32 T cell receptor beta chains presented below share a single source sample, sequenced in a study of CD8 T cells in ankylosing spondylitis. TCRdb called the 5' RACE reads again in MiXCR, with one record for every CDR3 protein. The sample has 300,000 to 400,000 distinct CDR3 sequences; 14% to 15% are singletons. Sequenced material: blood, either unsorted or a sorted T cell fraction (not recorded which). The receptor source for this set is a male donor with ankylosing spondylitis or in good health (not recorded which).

Here the CDR3 reads CASSPRQGGYGYTF. As DNA, the CDR3 is TGCGCCAGCAGCCCTCGACAGGGGGGCTATGGCTACACCTTC. The chain has TRBV4-1 and TRBJ1-2, with 9 bases fitting TRBD1. The CDR3 totals 14 residues. The V gene's germline CDR1 is MGHRA and CDR2 YSYEKL. The V segment lost 4 bases and the J segment 4 bases; nucleotides outside the gene matches: 4.

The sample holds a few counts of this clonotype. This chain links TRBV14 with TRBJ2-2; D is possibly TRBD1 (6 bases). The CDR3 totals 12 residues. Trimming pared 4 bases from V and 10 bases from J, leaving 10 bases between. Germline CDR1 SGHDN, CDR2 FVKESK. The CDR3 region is CASSPRDKELFF. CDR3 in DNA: TGTGCCAGCAGCCCTCGGGACAAGGAGCTGTTTTTT. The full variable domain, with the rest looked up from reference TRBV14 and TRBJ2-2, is EAGVTQFPSHSVIEKGQTVTLRCDPISGHDNLYWYRRVMGKEIKFLLHFVKESKQDESGMPNNRFLAERTGGTYSTLKVQPAELEDSGVYFCASSPRDKELFFGEGSRLTVL.

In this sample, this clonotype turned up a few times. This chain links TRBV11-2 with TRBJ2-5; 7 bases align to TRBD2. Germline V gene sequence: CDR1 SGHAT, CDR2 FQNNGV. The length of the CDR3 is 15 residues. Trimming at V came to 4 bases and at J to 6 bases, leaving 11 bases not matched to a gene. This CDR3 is CASSSATSAHKTQYF. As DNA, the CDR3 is TGTGCCAGCAGCTCCGCTACTAGCGCCCATAAGACCCAGTACTTC.

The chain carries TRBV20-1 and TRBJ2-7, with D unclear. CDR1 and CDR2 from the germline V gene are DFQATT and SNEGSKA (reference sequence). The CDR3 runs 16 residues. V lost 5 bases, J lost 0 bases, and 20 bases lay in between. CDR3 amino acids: CSAGRWAAIPSYEQYF. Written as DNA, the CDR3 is TGCAGTGCTGGCCGCTGGGCCGCTATACCCTCCTACGAGCAGTACTTC.

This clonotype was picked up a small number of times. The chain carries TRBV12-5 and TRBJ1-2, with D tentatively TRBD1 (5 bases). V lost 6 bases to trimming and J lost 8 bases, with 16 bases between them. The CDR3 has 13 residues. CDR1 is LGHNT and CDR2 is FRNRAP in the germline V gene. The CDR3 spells CASGERGGKGYTF. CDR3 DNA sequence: TGTGCTAGTGGCGAGCGGGGGGGAAAGGGCTACACCTTC. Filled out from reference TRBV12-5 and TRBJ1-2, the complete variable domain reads DARVTQTPRHKVTEMGQEVTMRCQPILGHNTVFWYRQTMMQGLELLAYFRNRAPLDDSGMPKDRFSAEMPDATLATLKIQPSEPRDSAVYFCASGERGGKGYTFGSGTRLTVV.

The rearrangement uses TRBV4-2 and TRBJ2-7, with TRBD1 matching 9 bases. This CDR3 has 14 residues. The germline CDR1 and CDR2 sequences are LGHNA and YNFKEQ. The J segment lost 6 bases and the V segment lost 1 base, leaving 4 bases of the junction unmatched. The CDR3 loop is CASSQAGTGTEQYF. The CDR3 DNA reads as TGTGCCAGCAGCCAAGCCGGGACAGGGACCGAGCAGTACTTC.

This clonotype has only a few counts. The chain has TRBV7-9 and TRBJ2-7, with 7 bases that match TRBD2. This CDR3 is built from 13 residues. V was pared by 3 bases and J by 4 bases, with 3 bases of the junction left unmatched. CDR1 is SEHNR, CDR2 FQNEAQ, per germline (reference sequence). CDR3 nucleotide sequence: TGTGCCAGCAGCTTGACTAGCCGGTACGAGCAGTACTTC. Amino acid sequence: CASSLTSRYEQYF. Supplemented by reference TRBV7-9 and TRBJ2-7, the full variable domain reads DTGVSQNPRHKITKRGQNVTFRCDPISEHNRLYWYRQTLGQGPEFLTYFQNEAQLEKSRLLSDRFSAERPKGSFSTLEIQRTEQGDSAMYLCASSLTSRYEQYFGPGTRLTVT.

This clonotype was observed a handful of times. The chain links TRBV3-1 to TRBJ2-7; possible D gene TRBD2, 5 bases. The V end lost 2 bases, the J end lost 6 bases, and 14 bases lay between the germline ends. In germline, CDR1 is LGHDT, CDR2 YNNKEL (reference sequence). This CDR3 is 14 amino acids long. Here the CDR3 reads CASSQSTNPREQYF. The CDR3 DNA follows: TGTGCCAGCAGCCAATCGACTAACCCGCGCGAGCAGTACTTC.

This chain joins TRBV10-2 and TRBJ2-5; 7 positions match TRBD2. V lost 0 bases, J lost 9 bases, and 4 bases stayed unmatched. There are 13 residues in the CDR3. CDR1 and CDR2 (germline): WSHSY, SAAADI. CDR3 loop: CASSESRGRAQYF. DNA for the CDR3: TGCGCCAGCAGTGAGTCGCGGGGGAGGGCCCAGTACTTC.

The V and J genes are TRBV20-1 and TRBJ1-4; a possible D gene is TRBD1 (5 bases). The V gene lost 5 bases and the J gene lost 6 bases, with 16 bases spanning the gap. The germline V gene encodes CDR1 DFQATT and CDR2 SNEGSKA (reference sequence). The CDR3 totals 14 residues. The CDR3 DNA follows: TGCAGTGCTCCCTTCGCGGGGGGGGATGAAAAACTGTTTTTT. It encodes CSAPFAGGDEKLFF.

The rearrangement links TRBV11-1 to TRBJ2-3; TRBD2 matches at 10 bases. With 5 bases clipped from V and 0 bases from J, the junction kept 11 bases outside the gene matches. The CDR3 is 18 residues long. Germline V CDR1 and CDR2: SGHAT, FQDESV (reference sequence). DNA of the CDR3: TGTGCCAGCAGCCCCACTAGCGGGGACTTAACTAGCACAGATACGCAGTATTTT. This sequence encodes CASSPTSGDLTSTDTQYF.

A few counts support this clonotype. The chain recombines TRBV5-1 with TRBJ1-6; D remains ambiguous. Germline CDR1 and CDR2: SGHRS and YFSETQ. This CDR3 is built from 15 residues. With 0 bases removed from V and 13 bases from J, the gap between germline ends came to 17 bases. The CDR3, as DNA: TGCGCCAGCAGCTTGGATTGGGCTCCCCCCCAGCCCCTCCACTTT. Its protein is CASSLDWAPPQPLHF.

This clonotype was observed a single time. This CDR3 is CASSEEGTGIGYTF. The DNA of the CDR3 is TGTGCCAGCAGTGAGGAGGGGACAGGTATAGGCTACACCTTC. This rearrangement joins TRBV25-1 to TRBJ1-2; 8 bases line up with TRBD1. Trimming cost V 3 bases and J 8 bases; bases outside gene matches: 8. Looked up from germline, CDR1 is MGHDK and CDR2 is SYGVNS. This CDR3 contains 14 residues.

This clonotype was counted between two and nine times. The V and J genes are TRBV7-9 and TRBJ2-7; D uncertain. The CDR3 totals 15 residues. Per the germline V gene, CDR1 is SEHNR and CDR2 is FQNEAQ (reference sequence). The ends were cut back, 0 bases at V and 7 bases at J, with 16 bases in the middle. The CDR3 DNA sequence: TGTGCCAGCAGCTTAGCGCGGCGGCCCCCTGATGAGCAGTACTTC. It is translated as CASSLARRPPDEQYF. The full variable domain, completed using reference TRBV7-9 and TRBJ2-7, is DTGVSQNPRHKITKRGQNVTFRCDPISEHNRLYWYRQTLGQGPEFLTYFQNEAQLEKSRLLSDRFSAERPKGSFSTLEIQRTEQGDSAMYLCASSLARRPPDEQYFGPGTRLTVT.

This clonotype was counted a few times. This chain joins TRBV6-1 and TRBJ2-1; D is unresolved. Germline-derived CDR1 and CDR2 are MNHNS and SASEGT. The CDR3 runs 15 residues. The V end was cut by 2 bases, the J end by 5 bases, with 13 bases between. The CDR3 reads CASSERRTVNNEQFF. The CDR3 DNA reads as TGTGCCAGCAGTGAACGCCGGACCGTCAACAATGAGCAGTTCTTC.

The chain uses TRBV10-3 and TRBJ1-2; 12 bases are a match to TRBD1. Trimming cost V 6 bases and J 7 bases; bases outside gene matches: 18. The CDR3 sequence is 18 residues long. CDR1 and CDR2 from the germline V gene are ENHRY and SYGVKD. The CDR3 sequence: CAIRGAPGQGANSGGYTF. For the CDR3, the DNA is TGTGCCATCAGGGGGGCCCCGGGACAGGGGGCGAATAGTGGTGGCTACACCTTC.

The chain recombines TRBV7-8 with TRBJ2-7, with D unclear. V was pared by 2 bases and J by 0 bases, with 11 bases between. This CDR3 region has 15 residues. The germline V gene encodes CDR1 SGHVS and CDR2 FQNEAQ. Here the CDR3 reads CASSLSTSSSYEQYF. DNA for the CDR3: TGTGCCAGCAGCTTATCCACTTCCAGCTCCTACGAGCAGTACTTC. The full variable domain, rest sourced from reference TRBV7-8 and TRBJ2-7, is GAGVSQSPRYKVAKRGQDVALRCDPISGHVSLFWYQQALGQGPEFLTYFQNEAQLDKSGLPSDRFFAERPEGSVSTLKIQRTQQEDSAVYLCASSLSTSSSYEQYFGPGTRLTVT.

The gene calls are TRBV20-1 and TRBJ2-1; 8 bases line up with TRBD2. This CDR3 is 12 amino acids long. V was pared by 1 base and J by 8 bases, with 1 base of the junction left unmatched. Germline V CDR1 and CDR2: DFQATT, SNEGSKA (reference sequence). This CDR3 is CSARGAGDEQFF. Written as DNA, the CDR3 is TGCAGTGCTAGAGGAGCGGGGGATGAGCAGTTCTTC.

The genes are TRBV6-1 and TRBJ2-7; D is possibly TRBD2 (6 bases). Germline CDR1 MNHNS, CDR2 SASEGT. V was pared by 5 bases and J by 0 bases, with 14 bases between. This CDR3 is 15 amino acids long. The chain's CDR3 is CASSRPGGSSYEQYF. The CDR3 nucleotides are TGTGCCAGCAGTCGCCCAGGAGGGAGCTCCTACGAGCAGTACTTC.

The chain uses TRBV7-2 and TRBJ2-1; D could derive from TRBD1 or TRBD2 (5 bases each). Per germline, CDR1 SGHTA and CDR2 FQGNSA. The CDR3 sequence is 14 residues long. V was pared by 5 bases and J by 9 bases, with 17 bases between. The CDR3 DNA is TGTGCCAGCAGCCCCGGGGCGTGGGCAGGTGAGCAGTTCTTC. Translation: CASSPGAWAGEQFF. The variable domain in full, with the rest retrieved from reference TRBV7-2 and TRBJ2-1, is GAGVSQSPSNKVTEKGKDVELRCDPISGHTALYWYRQSLGQGLEFLIYFQGNSAPDKSGLPSDRFSAERTGGSVSTLTIQRTQQEDSAVYLCASSPGAWAGEQFFGPGTRLTVL.

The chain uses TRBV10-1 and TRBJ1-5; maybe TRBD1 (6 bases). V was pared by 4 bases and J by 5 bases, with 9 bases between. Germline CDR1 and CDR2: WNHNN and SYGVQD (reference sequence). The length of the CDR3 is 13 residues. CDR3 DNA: TGCGCCAGCAGTGGGTCAGGGGATCAGCCCCAGCATTTT. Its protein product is CASSGSGDQPQHF.

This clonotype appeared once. The CDR3 DNA is TGCAGTGCTCCGACAGGTAGAGTGACCACTGAAGCTTTCTTT. This codes for CSAPTGRVTTEAFF. The chain is built from TRBV20-1 and TRBJ1-1, with a weak D call TRBD1 (6 bases). The ends were cut back, 5 bases at V and 4 bases at J, with 17 bases in the middle. Looked up from germline, CDR1 is DFQATT and CDR2 is SNEGSKA (reference sequence). The CDR3 is 14 residues long.

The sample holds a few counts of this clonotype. The CDR3 nucleotides are TGCGCCAGCAGCCCCGGGACTAGCGAAACCGGGGAGCAGTACTTC. This encodes CASSPGTSETGEQYF. The chain recombines TRBV5-1 with TRBJ2-7, with TRBD2 identical over 10 bases. The germline V gene encodes CDR1 SGHRS and CDR2 YFSETQ. The CDR3 is made up of 15 amino acids. V gave up 4 bases and J gave up 7 bases; unmatched junction bases: 11.

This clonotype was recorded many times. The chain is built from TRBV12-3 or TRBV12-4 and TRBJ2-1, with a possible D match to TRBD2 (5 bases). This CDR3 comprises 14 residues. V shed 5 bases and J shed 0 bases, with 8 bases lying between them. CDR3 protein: CASSADYSYNEQFF. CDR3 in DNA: TGTGCCAGCAGTGCTGACTACTCCTACAATGAGCAGTTCTTC.

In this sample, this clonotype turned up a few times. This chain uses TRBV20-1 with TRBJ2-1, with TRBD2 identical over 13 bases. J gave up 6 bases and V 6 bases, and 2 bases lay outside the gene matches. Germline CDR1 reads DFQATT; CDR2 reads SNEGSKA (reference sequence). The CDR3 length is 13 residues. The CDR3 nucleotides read TGCAGTGCCGGGACTAGCGGGGCCAATGAGCAGTTCTTC. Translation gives CSAGTSGANEQFF.

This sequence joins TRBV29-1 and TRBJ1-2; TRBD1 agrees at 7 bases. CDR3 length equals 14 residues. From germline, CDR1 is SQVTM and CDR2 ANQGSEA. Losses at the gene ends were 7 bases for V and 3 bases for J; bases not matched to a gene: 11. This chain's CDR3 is CSGAVGGGDYGYTF. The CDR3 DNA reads TGCAGCGGGGCAGTAGGGGGCGGCGACTATGGCTACACCTTC. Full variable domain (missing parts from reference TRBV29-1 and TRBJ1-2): SAVISQKPSRDICQRGTSLTIQCQVDSQVTMMFWYRQQPGQSLTLIATANQGSEATYESGFVIDKFPISRPNLTFSTLTVSNMSPEDSSIYLCSGAVGGGDYGYTFGSGTRLTVV.

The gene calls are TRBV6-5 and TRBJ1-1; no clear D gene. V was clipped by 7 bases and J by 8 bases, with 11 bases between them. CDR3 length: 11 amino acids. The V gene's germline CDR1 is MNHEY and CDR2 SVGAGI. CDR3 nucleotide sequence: TGTGCCAGCACCAGACTTGGCGAAGCTTTCTTT. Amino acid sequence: CASTRLGEAFF.

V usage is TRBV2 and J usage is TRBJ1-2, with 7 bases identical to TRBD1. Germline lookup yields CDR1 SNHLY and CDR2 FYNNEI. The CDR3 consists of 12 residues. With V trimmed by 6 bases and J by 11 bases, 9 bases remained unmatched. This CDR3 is CASRYAGGSYTF. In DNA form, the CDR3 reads TGTGCCAGCAGATATGCAGGGGGTAGTTACACCTTC. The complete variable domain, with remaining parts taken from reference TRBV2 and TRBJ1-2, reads EPEVTQTPSHQVTQMGQEVILRCVPISNHLYFYWYRQILGQKVEFLVSFYNNEISEKSEIFDDQFSVERPDGSNFTLKIRSTKLEDSAMYFCASRYAGGSYTFGSGTRLTVV.

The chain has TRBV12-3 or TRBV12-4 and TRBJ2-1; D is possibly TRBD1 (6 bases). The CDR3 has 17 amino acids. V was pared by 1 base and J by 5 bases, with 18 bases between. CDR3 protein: CASSLGSRTVPHNEQFF. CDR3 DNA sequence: TGTGCCAGCAGTTTAGGATCCAGGACAGTGCCCCACAATGAGCAGTTCTTC.

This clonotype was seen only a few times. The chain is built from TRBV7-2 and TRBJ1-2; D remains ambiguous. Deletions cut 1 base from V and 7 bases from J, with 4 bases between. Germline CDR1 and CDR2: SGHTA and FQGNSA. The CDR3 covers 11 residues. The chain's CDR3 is CASSLGPGYTF. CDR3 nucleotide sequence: TGTGCCAGCAGCTTAGGGCCTGGCTACACCTTC.

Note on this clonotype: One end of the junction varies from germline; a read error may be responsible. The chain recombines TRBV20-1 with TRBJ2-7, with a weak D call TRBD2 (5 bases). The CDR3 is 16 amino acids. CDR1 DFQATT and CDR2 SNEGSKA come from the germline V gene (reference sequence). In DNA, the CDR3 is TGCTGTGCTAGAGATACCAGCGAGGGAAGGGTAGGGGAGCAGTACTTC. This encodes CCARDTSEGRVGEQYF.

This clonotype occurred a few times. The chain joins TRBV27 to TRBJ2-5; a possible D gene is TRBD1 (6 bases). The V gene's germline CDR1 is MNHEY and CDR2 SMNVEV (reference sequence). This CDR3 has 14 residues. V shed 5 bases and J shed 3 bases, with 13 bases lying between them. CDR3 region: CASSLQGPKETQYF. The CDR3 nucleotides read TGTGCCAGCAGTCTACAGGGACCTAAAGAGACCCAGTACTTC.